This T cell receptor beta chain was documented in a study of blood T cell repertoires in COVID-19. Categorization into cohorts depended on clinical history that participants reported. V was clipped by 6 bases and J by 3 bases, with 11 bases between them. Germline V gene sequence: CDR1 MNHEY, CDR2 SMNVEV (reference sequence). The length of the CDR3 is 13 residues. In the original processing: Reference gene primer amplification in the assay estimated nucleated cell counts. Clones were read by immunoSEQ multiplex PCR, and TCRdb kept only the in-frame ones, dropping some. V and J calls and clone size are as listed in that table; D and trimming were resolved from the DNA. The sample gives more than 400,000 clones, roughly 91% of which show up once; 0.6% is in the top ten.

This clonotype originated in a man in his late teens or twenties who had recovered from COVID-19. The V and J genes are TRBV27 and TRBJ1-1, with D tentatively TRBD1 (6 bases). The source material was PBMCs or T cells enriched from blood (not recorded which). CDR3 protein: CASRPGVYTEAFF. CDR3 in DNA: TGTGCCAGCAGGCCAGGGGTCTACACTGAAGCTTTCTTT.